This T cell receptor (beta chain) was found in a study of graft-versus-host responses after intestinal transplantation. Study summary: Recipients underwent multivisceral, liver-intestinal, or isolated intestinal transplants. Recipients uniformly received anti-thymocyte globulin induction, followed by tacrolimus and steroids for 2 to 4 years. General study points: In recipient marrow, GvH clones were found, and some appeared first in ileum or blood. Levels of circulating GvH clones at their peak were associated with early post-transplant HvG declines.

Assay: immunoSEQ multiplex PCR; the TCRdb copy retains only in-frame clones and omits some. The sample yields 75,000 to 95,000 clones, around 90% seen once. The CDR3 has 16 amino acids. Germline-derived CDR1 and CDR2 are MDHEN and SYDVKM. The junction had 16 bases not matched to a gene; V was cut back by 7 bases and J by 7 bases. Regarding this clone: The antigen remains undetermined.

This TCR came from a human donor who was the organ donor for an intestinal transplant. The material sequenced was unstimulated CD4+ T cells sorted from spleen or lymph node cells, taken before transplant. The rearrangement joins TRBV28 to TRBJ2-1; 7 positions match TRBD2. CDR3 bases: TGTGCCAGCACCACCGTAAGGGCGGGAGTTGTAAATGAGCAGTTCTTC. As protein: CASTTVRAGVVNEQFF.